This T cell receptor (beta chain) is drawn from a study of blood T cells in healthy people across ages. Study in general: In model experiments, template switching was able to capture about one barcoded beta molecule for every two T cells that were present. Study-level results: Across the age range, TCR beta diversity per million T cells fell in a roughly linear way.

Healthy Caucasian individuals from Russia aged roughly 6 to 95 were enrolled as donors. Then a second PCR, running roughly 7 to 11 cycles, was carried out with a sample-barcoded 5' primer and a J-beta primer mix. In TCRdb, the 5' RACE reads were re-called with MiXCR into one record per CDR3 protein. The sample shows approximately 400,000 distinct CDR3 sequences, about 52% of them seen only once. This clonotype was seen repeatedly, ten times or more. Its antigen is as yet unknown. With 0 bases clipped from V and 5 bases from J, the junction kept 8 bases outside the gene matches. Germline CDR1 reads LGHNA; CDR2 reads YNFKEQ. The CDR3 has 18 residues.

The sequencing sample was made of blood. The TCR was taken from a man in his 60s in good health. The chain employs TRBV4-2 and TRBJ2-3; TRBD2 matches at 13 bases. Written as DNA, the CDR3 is TGTGCCAGCAGCCAAGACCTTAGACTAGCGGGAGGAATAGATACGCAGTATTTT. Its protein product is CASSQDLRLAGGIDTQYF.